This T cell receptor (beta chain) was obtained from a study of shared clonotypes between healthy human individuals (dated by TCRdb to the early 2020s). A note on the overall study: The cohort included a few men and a couple of women between 18 and 49 years of age. To estimate repertoire size and how much clonotypes are shared between individuals, the study performed deep sequencing of blood TCR repertoires from 4 to 6 healthy adults. To increase sequencing depth and limit assay-specific biases, TCR repertoire library preparation and sequencing were carried out by different laboratories using diverse techniques. Per donor, leukapheresis produced somewhere between about 0.85 and 8.9 billion PBMCs.

The donors were healthy, HIV-negative adults with no recently reported acute infections or vaccinations. All donors were Caucasian adults living in Nashville, Tennessee, USA. For unsorted samples, around 90 million PBMCs were counted, and genomic DNA was extracted using the QIAamp DNA Blood Mini kit. After blood collection by leukapheresis, PBMCs were isolated using Ficoll-Histopaque density gradient centrifugation and then cryopreserved in the vapor phase of liquid nitrogen. General findings and caveats noted by the study authors: Sampling was restricted to blood, and TCR repertoires in tissues likely differ from the TCR repertoires found in blood. Because the study included a small number of donors, the genetic and exposure-history diversity represented was limited. Pairwise subsampling indicated that sequencing depth was expected to affect the degree of clonotype sharing among donors.

This clone has only one observation. The specificity of this receptor is unknown. No qualities accompany the bases; no much larger clone lies one base away. V and J are truncated by 3 bases and 8 bases respectively, leaving an intervening sequence of 7 bases. Spanning cysteine to phenylalanine, the CDR3 consists of 12 amino acids. CDR3 DNA only is kept here, 36 bases in frame from base 1. From a lookup of the germline V gene, CDR1 and CDR2 are KGHSH and LQKENI. TCR CDR3 regions were amplified from genomic DNA by multiplex PCR using the deep immunoSEQ assay. Extracted genomic DNA from each cell subset was spread evenly across all wells of several immunoSEQ 96-well plates, with each plate serving as a replicate. Each replicate PCR for unsorted PBMC received roughly 0.3 ug genomic DNA, equal to 30,000 to 35,000 T cell genomes. Ten immunoSEQ deep assay plates were used to sequence the unsorted PBMC genomic DNA. Purified libraries were measured with a Qubit 3.0 fluorometer, size-checked on a Bioanalyzer 2100, and measured again with the KAPA Library Quantification kit. Every immunoSEQ 96-well plate was sequenced on a separate single-read 150-cycle Illumina NextSeq 550 flow cell. As for the authors' bioinformatics: Because the immunoSEQ output held only junctional sequences and lacked quality scores, the filtering could not match the filtering applied to full-length reads. To assign V/J genes and CDR3, sequences were annotated against IMGT germline references using PyIR, a Python wrapper for IgBLAST v1.9. Reads were removed for weak V/J assignments (E-value above 1e-6), missing CDR3, stop codons, out-of-frame junctions, or ambiguous translated residues. V3J clonotypes were defined as sequences sharing an identical inferred V gene, J gene, and CDR3 amino acid sequence. To compute the percentage overlap between repertoires, the number of shared unique clonotypes was divided by the size of the smaller repertoire. Repertoire richness was assessed with RTK rarefaction, the Chao1 estimator, and Recon v2.1 estimates of unobserved clonotypes. TCRdb obtained this table from immuneACCESS and retained in-frame rearrangements with V and J assigned. These tables miss some clones; where compared with another copy, unresolved V genes account for less than half of the shortfall, and the remainder is unexplained. V, J and clone size are those of that table, while D and trimming were read from the DNA. The sample table holds hundreds of thousands of clones, of which roughly three quarters were seen once. About 12% of the sample belongs to the ten largest clones.

The chain is encoded by TRBV18 joined to TRBJ1-4; TRBD1 is possibly the D segment (5 matching bases). The sample comprised PBMCs. This clonotype originated in a middle-aged woman in good health. Some clones in this sample may be carry-over from other donors' samples. The CDR3 here reads CASSPGGEKLFF. In nucleotides, the sequence is TGTGCCAGCTCACCCGGGGGAGAAAAACTGTTTTTT.